This T cell receptor (beta chain) was recovered during a study of vaccination and CD4 T cells after COVID-19. Study-level background: Cells were stimulated with overlapping spike peptide pools from SARS-CoV-2, HCoV-NL63, HCoV-OC43 and HCoV-229E.

Treatment denoted: roughly 10-day PBMC culture with coronavirus spike peptide pools or control peptides (ViraFEST assay). Wells contained roughly 2 million PBMCs each, and these were cultured with 8 to 10 IU/ml IL-2 and about 10 ug/ml peptide pools. The Oncomine TCR Beta short-read assay was applied to DNA of cultured CD4+ T cells. TCRdb independently ran MiXCR on the PCR reads; one entry per CDR3 protein. The data hold 12,000 or so distinct CDR3 sequences, with about 45% observed a single time. This clonotype was picked up a small number of times. Antigen unknown. General observations from the study: Clonotypes reactive to SARS-CoV-2 had a median that went up from 21 to 38, but not significantly. Early timepoints after natural infection were not analyzed in these convalescent patients.

The source material was CD4+ T cells from blood, cultured in vitro. The receptor was derived from a human donor who had recovered from COVID-19.

The CDR3 coding sequence is TGTGCCAGCAGTTTAGGAGGACTAGCGGGGAGTTACACAGATACGCAGTATTTT. Translated, it gives CASSLGGLAGSYTDTQYF. This chain joins TRBV12-3 or TRBV12-4 and TRBJ2-3; 12 nucleotides agree with TRBD2. This CDR3 is built from 18 residues. V dropped 1 base and J dropped 2; count of bases not matched to a gene: 7.